The 20 T cell receptor beta chains below all came from one sample that was sequenced in a study of shared clonotypes between healthy human individuals. The method was immunoSEQ multiplex PCR; TCRdb's version includes in-frame clones alone and lacks a portion of them. The table lists fewer than 850,000 clones, 90% of them singletons, with 30% to 35% in the top ten. Material: memory CD8+ T cells from PBMCs. Described subset: CD45RO+ cells pooled with CCR7-negative TemRA cells. The receptor source for this set is a man younger than 30 in good health. Some clones in this sample may be carry-over from other donors' samples.

The chain employs TRBV9 and TRBJ1-3; D might be TRBD1 (6 bases). In germline, CDR1 is SGDLS, CDR2 YYNGEE. This CDR3 has 15 amino acids. The V and J ends lost 3 bases and 3 bases respectively, with 13 bases between them. In nucleotides, the CDR3 is TGTGCCAGCAGCGCCGACGGGGGGCGTGGAAACACCATATATTTT. Translated, it gives CASSADGGRGNTIYF.

J is TRBJ1-2 and V is TRBV7-8; D perhaps matches TRBD1 (5 bases). Germline lookup yields CDR1 SGHVS and CDR2 FQNEAQ. This CDR3 has 14 amino acids. Trimming removed 1 base at V and 1 base at J, with 7 bases between. The CDR3 coding sequence is TGTGCCAGCAGCTTAGGGGGCGTTAACTATGGCTACACCTTC. Translation gives CASSLGGVNYGYTF. Using reference TRBV7-8 and TRBJ1-2 for the parts outside the CDR3, the full variable domain is GAGVSQSPRYKVAKRGQDVALRCDPISGHVSLFWYQQALGQGPEFLTYFQNEAQLDKSGLPSDRFFAERPEGSVSTLKIQRTQQEDSAVYLCASSLGGVNYGYTFGSGTRLTVV.

The V and J genes are TRBV7-9 and TRBJ1-4, with 7 bases fitting TRBD1. This CDR3 is built from 13 residues. CDR1 is SEHNR and CDR2 is FQNEAQ in the germline V gene (reference sequence). V shed 6 bases, J shed 8 bases, and the junction held 6 bases outside the gene matches. The CDR3 DNA follows: TGTGCCAGCAGTGCAGGGGGGAGGGAAAAACTGTTTTTT. Its protein product is CASSAGGREKLFF. The complete variable domain, with remaining parts taken from reference TRBV7-9 and TRBJ1-4, reads DTGVSQNPRHKITKRGQNVTFRCDPISEHNRLYWYRQTLGQGPEFLTYFQNEAQLEKSRLLSDRFSAERPKGSFSTLEIQRTEQGDSAMYLCASSAGGREKLFFGSGTQLSVL.

V and J are TRBV27 and TRBJ2-5, with TRBD2 identical over 9 bases. The CDR3 sequence is 15 residues long. The J segment lost 4 bases and the V segment lost 7 bases, leaving 10 bases of the junction unmatched. Germline assignment: CDR1 MNHEY and CDR2 SMNVEV (reference sequence). CDR3 loop: CASNAGTSRRETQYF. As DNA, the CDR3 is TGTGCCAGCAACGCCGGGACTAGCCGAAGAGAGACCCAGTACTTC.

The chain couples TRBV19 to TRBJ2-1; TRBD2 aligns across 7 bases. With 5 bases clipped from V and 5 bases from J, the junction kept 6 bases outside the gene matches. Germline CDR1 is LNHDA and CDR2 is SQIVND (reference sequence). This CDR3 is 14 amino acids long. CDR3 region: CASSWGEGNNEQFF. The CDR3 bases are TGTGCCAGTAGTTGGGGGGAGGGCAACAATGAGCAGTTCTTC.

This clone was seen a handful of times. This chain uses TRBV13 with TRBJ2-7; weak D call: TRBD2 (6 bases). The CDR3 is 14 amino acids. V gave up 1 base and J gave up 5 bases, with 12 bases separating them. Germline CDR1 reads PRHDT; CDR2 reads FYEKMQ (reference sequence). CDR3 nucleotides: TGTGCCAGCAGCTTAGCGGAGGGAGTCCACGAGCAGTACTTC. It encodes CASSLAEGVHEQYF.

The V gene is TRBV7-6, the J gene TRBJ1-1; D remains unclear. The CDR3 has 15 amino acids. The germline V gene has CDR1 SGHVS and CDR2 FNYEAQ. Trimming removed 0 bases at V and 10 bases at J, with 18 bases between. The CDR3 region is CASSLAVRGAGPAFF. CDR3 DNA: TGTGCCAGCAGCTTAGCAGTCAGAGGCGCGGGTCCAGCTTTCTTT.

The V call is TRBV7-9, the J call TRBJ2-3, with 12 bases identical to TRBD2. Germline trimming cut 4 bases from V and 0 bases from J; bases unmatched to any gene: 5. The CDR3 length is 17 residues. CDR1 SEHNR and CDR2 FQNEAQ come from the germline V gene (reference sequence). As DNA, the CDR3 is TGTGCCAGCAGCTCCCGGACTAGCGGGGCCAGCACAGATACGCAGTATTTT. Translated, it gives CASSSRTSGASTDTQYF.

The chain employs TRBV15 and TRBJ2-5; D possibly matches TRBD1 or TRBD2 (5 bases each). The CDR3 is 12 residues long. Trimming left V 8 bases short and J 5 bases short, with 12 bases between. Germline lookup yields CDR1 LNHNV and CDR2 YYDKDF (reference sequence). CDR3 region: CATAGSSETQYF. The CDR3 coding sequence is TGTGCCACCGCAGGGTCTAGCGAGACCCAGTACTTC.

The V call is TRBV11-2, the J call TRBJ1-1; D call uncertain. Germline V gene sequence: CDR1 SGHAT, CDR2 FQNNGV. The CDR3 totals 14 residues. The V end was cut by 2 bases, the J end by 8 bases, with 15 bases between. The CDR3, as DNA: TGTGCCAGCAGCTTAAGCCCCAATGGGCTCGAAGCTTTCTTT. This sequence encodes CASSLSPNGLEAFF.

The rearrangement joins TRBV27 to TRBJ1-5, with unresolved D. V lost 4 bases, J lost 4 bases, and 11 bases lay in between. The CDR3 has 14 amino acids. Germline CDR1 is MNHEY and CDR2 is SMNVEV (reference sequence). The DNA for the CDR3 is TGTGCCAGCAGTTCGGGCAGGAATAATCAGCCCCAGCATTTT. As protein: CASSSGRNNQPQHF.

The chain combines TRBV5-6 with TRBJ2-2; 7 bases match TRBD2. The CDR3 spans 18 residues. V gave up 1 base and J gave up 5 bases; unmatched junction bases: 14. Germline CDR1 is SGHDT and CDR2 is YYEEEE. The CDR3 sequence: CASSLTPLAALITGELFF. The CDR3 DNA reads TGTGCCAGCAGCTTGACCCCTCTAGCGGCACTGATTACCGGGGAGCTGTTTTTT.

The DNA of the CDR3 is TGTGCCATCAGTGAACTCAGGAGCAATCAGCCCCAGCATTTT. Its protein product is CAISELRSNQPQHF. The chain employs TRBV10-3 and TRBJ1-5; D gene uncertain. Germline V gene data show CDR1 as ENHRY and CDR2 as SYGVKD. With 3 bases removed from V and 1 base from J, the gap between germline ends came to 7 bases. The CDR3 runs to 14 residues.

The chain employs TRBV27 and TRBJ2-3; D uncertain. Germline CDR1 is MNHEY and CDR2 is SMNVEV (reference sequence). Trimming pared 6 bases from V and 0 bases from J, leaving 10 bases between. This CDR3 comprises 14 residues. CDR3 DNA: TGTGCCAGCAGAACCAGTACTAGCACAGATACGCAGTATTTT. It is translated as CASRTSTSTDTQYF.

The CDR3 loop is CSVVDRHTGELFF. Written as DNA, the CDR3 is TGCAGCGTTGTTGACAGGCACACCGGGGAGCTGTTTTTT. V usage is TRBV29-1 and J usage is TRBJ2-2; perhaps TRBD1 as D (6 bases). V gave up 4 bases and J gave up 3 bases, with 9 bases separating them. Per the germline V gene, CDR1 is SQVTM and CDR2 is ANQGSEA. The CDR3 runs 13 residues.

This sequence joins TRBV28 and TRBJ2-5; TRBD2 aligns across 8 bases. The trim removed 6 bases at V and 4 bases at J, leaving 10 bases unmatched. This CDR3 spans 15 amino acids. Germline assignment: CDR1 MDHEN and CDR2 SYDVKM. CDR3 in DNA: TGTGCCAGCAGCCTCTTAGCGGGAATGGGAGAGACCCAGTACTTC. It yields the protein CASSLLAGMGETQYF.

The chain couples TRBV7-9 to TRBJ1-3; 7 nucleotides agree with TRBD1. The V segment lost 5 bases and the J segment 4 bases; nucleotides outside the gene matches: 8. This CDR3 has 15 amino acids. CDR1 and CDR2 (germline): SEHNR, FQNEAQ (reference sequence). CDR3 bases: TGTGCCAGCAGCCGGGACAGAGGAGCCGGAAACACCATATATTTT. As protein: CASSRDRGAGNTIYF. The full variable domain, in which reference TRBV7-9 and TRBJ1-3 provide the parts outside the CDR3, is DTGVSQNPRHKITKRGQNVTFRCDPISEHNRLYWYRQTLGQGPEFLTYFQNEAQLEKSRLLSDRFSAERPKGSFSTLEIQRTEQGDSAMYLCASSRDRGAGNTIYFGEGSWLTVV.

This sequence joins TRBV7-9 and TRBJ1-1, with a possible D match to TRBD1 (5 bases). Per germline, CDR1 SEHNR and CDR2 FQNEAQ (reference sequence). The CDR3 contains 17 residues. Trimming cost V 4 bases and J 0 bases, with 18 bases left between them. CDR3 sequence reads: CASSSTSGTDMNTEAFF. The CDR3, as DNA: TGTGCCAGCAGCTCCACCTCGGGGACGGACATGAACACTGAAGCTTTCTTT.

This chain joins TRBV7-9 and TRBJ2-7, with D perhaps matching TRBD1 or TRBD2 (5 bases each). Germline CDR1 and CDR2: SEHNR and FQNEAQ (reference sequence). The V and J ends lost 5 bases and 4 bases respectively, with 18 bases between them. The CDR3 is 15 amino acids. The CDR3 sequence: CASSRPRDGEYEQYF. The CDR3 bases are TGTGCCAGCAGCCGACCCAGGGACGGGGAATACGAGCAGTACTTC.

The V and J genes are TRBV27 and TRBJ2-2; the D gene is possibly TRBD1 (5 bases). Germline CDR1 and CDR2: MNHEY and SMNVEV (reference sequence). V was shortened by 3 bases and J by 4 bases, with 15 bases between the two germline ends. The CDR3 is made up of 16 amino acids. CDR3 sequence (DNA): TGTGCCAGCAGTTTTGGGCAGGGCTGGAGCACCGGGGAGCTGTTTTTT. Translating gives CASSFGQGWSTGELFF.